This T cell receptor beta chain was found in a study of T cell changes during pregnancy in multiple sclerosis. Using immunoSEQ multiplex PCR, the repertoire was profiled, and TCRdb retains in-frame clones only, with some absent. The sample contains 15,000 to 17,000 clones, 83% of which appear only once. The germline CDR1 and CDR2 sequences are SNHLY and FYNNEI. This CDR3 has 14 residues. Trimming left V 6 bases short and J 3 bases short, with 11 bases between. The sample in question was CD8+ T cells from peripheral blood mononuclear cells, obtained after pregnancy. The chain joins TRBV2 to TRBJ1-4, with a possible D match to TRBD1 (6 bases). The clonotype comes from a female donor in good health, enrolled as a control in a pregnancy study. CDR3 protein: CASRAQGSNEKLFF. The CDR3 DNA follows: TGTGCCAGCAGGGCACAGGGATCTAATGAAAAACTGTTTTTT. Looking up the rest from reference TRBV2 and TRBJ1-4 gives the full variable domain: EPEVTQTPSHQVTQMGQEVILRCVPISNHLYFYWYRQILGQKVEFLVSFYNNEISEKSEIFDDQFSVERPDGSNFTLKIRSTKLEDSAMYFCASRAQGSNEKLFFGSGTQLSVL.